This TCR beta chain was documented in a study of response to subunit inactivated influenza vaccine. General study points: Authors proposed each seasonal influenza vaccination draws in few new T cells.

Regarding this clonotype: What it binds is unknown.

TCRdb re-derived calls from the RT-PCR reads in MiXCR, one entry per CDR3 protein. The repertoire has roughly 760,000 distinct CDR3 sequences, 21% of them found once; the top ten carry 10% to 13%. Germline CDR1 and CDR2: DFQATT and SNEGSKA (reference sequence). Trimming left V 5 bases short and J 7 bases short, with 14 bases between. This CDR3 is 12 amino acids long. Sequenced material: PBMCs from blood, taken less than 6 days after vaccination. The V and J genes are TRBV20-1 and TRBJ1-2, with D unclear. The TCR originated in a middle-aged man who received an inactivated influenza vaccine. This CDR3 is CSAEPSLGGYTF. The CDR3 DNA reads TGCAGTGCTGAGCCCTCTCTAGGTGGCTACACCTTC.